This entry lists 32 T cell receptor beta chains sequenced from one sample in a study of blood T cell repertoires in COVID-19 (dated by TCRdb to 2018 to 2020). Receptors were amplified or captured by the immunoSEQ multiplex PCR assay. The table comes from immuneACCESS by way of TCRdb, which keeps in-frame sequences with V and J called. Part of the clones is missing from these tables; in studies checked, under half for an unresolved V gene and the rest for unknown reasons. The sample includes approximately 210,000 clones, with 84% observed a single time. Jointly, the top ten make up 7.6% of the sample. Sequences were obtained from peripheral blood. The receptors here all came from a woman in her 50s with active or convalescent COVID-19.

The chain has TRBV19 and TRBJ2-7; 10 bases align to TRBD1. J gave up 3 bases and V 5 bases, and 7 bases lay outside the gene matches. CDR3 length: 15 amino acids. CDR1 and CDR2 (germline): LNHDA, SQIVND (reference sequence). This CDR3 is CASSPGTGDLYEQYV. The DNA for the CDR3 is TGTGCCAGTAGTCCCGGGACAGGGGACCTCTACGAGCAGTACGTC.

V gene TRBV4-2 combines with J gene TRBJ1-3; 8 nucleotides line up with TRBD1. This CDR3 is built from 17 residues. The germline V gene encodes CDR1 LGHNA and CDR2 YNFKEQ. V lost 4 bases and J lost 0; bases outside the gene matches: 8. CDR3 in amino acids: CASSPKPGGYSGNTIYF. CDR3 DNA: TGTGCCAGCAGCCCTAAGCCAGGGGGCTACTCTGGAAACACCATATATTTT.

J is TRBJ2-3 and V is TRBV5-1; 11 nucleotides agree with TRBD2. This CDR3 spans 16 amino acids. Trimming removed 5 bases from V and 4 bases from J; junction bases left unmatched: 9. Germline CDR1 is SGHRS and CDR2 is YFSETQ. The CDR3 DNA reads TGCGCCAGCAGTTCGATTAGCGGGGGGGCCGCAGATACGCAGTATTTT. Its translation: CASSSISGGAADTQYF.

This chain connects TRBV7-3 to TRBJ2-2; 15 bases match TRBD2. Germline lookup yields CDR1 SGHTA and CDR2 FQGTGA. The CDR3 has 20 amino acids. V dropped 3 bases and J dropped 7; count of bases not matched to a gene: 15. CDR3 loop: CASSLSPSGLAGGRGGELFF. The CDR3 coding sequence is TGTGCCAGCAGCTTGTCCCCATCGGGACTAGCGGGAGGAAGGGGCGGGGAGCTGTTTTTT.

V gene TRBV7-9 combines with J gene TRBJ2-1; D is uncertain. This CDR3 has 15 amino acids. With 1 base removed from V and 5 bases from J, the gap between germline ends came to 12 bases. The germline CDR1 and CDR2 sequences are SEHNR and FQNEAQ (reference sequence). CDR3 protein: CASSLGLRINNEQFF. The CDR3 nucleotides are TGTGCCAGCAGCTTAGGGCTCAGGATCAACAATGAGCAGTTCTTC.

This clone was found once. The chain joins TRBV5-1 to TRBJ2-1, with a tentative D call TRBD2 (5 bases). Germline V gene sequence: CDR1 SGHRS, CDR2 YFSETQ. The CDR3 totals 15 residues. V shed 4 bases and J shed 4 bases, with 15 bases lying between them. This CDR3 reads CASSPDFDPYNEQFF. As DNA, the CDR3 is TGCGCCAGCAGCCCGGACTTCGACCCATACAATGAGCAGTTCTTC.

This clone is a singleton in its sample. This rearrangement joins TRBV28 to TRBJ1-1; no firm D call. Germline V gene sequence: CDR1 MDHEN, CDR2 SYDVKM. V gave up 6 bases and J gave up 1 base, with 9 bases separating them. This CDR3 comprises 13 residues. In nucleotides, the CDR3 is TGTGCCAGCAGGCCTCAGCGGAACACTGAAGCTTTCTTT. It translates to CASRPQRNTEAFF.

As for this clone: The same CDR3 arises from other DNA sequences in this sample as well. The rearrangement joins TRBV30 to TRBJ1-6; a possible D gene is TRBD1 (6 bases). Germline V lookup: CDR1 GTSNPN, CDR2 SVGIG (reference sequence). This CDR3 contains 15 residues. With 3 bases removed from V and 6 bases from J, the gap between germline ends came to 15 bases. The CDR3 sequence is CAWSVPGGGNSPLHF. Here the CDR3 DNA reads TGTGCCTGGAGCGTACCGGGGGGCGGTAATTCACCCCTCCACTTT.

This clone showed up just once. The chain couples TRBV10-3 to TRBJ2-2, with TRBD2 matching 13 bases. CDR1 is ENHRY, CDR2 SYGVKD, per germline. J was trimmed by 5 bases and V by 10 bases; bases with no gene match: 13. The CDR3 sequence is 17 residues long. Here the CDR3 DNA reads TGTGCCACCGCCGATCGAACTAGCGGGGGGGGGACCGGGGAGCTGTTTTTT. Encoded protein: CATADRTSGGGTGELFF.

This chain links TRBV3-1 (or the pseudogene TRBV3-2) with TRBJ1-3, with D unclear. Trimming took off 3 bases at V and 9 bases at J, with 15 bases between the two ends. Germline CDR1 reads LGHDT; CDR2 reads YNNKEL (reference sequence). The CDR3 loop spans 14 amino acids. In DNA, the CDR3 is TGTGCCAGCAGCCACGGACCGGGCGGAGGCACCATATATTTT. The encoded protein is CASSHGPGGGTIYF.

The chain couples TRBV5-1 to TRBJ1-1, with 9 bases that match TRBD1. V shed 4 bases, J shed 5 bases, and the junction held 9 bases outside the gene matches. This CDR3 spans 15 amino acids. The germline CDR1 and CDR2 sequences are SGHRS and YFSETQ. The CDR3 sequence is CASSPGQGLVTEAFF. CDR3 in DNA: TGCGCCAGCAGCCCGGGACAGGGATTGGTGACTGAAGCTTTCTTT.

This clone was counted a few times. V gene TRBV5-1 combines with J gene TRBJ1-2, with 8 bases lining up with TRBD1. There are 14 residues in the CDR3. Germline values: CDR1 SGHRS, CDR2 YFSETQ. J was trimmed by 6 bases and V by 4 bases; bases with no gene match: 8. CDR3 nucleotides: TGCGCCAGCAGCGGAACAGGGGGTTCGGATGGCTACACCTTC. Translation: CASSGTGGSDGYTF.

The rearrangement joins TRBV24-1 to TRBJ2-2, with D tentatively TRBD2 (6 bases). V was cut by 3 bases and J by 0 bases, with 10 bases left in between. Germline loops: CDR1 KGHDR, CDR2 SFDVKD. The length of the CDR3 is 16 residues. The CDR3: CATSDGGASNTGELFF. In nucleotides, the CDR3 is TGTGCCACCAGTGATGGAGGGGCCTCGAACACCGGGGAGCTGTTTTTT.

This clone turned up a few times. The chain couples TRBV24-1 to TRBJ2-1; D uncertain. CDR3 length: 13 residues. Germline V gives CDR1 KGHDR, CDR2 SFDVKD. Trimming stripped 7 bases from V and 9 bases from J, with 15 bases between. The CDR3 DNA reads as TGTGCCACCAGAGAGGCTAGTTCCACTGAGCAGTTCTTC. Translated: CATREASSTEQFF.

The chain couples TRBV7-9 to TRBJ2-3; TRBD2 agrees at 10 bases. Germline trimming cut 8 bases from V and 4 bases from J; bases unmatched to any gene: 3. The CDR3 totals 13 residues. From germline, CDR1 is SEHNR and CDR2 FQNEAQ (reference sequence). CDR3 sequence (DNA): TGTGCCAGCGGACTAGCGGCCCCAGATACGCAGTATTTT. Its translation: CASGLAAPDTQYF.

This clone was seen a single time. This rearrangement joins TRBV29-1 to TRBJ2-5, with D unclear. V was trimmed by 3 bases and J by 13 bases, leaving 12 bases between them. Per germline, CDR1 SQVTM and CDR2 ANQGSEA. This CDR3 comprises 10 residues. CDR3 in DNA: TGCAGCGTTGAGGTAGCCCCCCGGTACTTC. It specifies CSVEVAPRYF.

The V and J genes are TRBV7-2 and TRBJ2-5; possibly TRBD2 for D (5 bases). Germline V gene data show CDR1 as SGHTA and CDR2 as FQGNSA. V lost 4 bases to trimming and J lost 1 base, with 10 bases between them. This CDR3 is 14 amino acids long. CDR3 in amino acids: CASSWYGVQETQYF. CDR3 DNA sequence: TGTGCCAGCAGCTGGTACGGGGTCCAAGAGACCCAGTACTTC.

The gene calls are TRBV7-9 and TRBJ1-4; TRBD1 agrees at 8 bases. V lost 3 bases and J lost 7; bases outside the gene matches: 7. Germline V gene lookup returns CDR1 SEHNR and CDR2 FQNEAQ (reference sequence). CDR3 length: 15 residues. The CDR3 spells CASSLGDRGREKLFF. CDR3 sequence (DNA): TGTGCCAGCAGCTTGGGTGACAGGGGCCGTGAAAAACTGTTTTTT.

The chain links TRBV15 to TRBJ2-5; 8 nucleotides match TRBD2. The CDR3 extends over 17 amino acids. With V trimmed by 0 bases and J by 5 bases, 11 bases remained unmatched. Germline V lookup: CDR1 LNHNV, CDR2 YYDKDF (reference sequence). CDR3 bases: TGTGCCACCAGCAGAGATCTAGGCAGGGGCGGGAGGGAGACCCAGTACTTC. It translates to CATSRDLGRGGRETQYF. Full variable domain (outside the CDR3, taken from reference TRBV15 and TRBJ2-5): DAMVIQNPRYQVTQFGKPVTLSCSQTLNHNVMYWYQQKSSQAPKLLFHYYDKDFNNEADTPDNFQSRRPNTSFCFLDIRSPGLGDTAMYLCATSRDLGRGGRETQYFGPGTRLLVL.

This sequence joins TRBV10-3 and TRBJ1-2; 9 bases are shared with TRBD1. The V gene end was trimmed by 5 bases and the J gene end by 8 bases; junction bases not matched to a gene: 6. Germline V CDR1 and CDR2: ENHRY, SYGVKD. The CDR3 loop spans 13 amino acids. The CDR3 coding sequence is TGTGCCATCAGTCCCACAGGGGGCAGGGGCTACACCTTC. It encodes CAISPTGGRGYTF.

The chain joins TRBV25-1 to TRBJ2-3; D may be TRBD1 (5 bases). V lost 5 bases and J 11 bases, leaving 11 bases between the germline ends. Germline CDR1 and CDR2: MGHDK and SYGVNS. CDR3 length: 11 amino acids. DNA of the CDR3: TGTGCCAGCAGTAACCAGGGAAGGCAGTATTTT. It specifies CASSNQGRQYF.

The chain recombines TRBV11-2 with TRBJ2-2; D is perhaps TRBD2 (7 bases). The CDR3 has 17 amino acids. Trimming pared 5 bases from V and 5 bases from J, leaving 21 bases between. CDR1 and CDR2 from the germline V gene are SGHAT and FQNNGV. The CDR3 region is CASSRGASSARTGELFF. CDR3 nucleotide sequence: TGTGCCAGCAGCCGGGGGGCTAGCTCGGCGAGGACCGGGGAGCTGTTTTTT. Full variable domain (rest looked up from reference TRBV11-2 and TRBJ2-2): EAGVAQSPRYKIIEKRQSVAFWCNPISGHATLYWYQQILGQGPKLLIQFQNNGVVDDSQLPKDRFSAERLKGVDSTLKIQPAKLEDSAVYLCASSRGASSARTGELFFGEGSRLTVL.

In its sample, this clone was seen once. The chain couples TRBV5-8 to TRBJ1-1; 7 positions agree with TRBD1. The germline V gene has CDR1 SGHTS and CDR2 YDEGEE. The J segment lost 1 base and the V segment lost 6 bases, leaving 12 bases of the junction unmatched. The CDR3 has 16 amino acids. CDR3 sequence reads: CASTPKGGARNTEAFF. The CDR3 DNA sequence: TGTGCCAGCACCCCGAAAGGGGGCGCGAGGAACACTGAAGCTTTCTTT.

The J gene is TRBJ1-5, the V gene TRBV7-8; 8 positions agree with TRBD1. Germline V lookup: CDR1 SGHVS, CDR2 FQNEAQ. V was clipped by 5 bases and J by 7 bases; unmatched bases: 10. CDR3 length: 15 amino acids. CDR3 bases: TGTGCCAGCAGCCCCAGGCTGGACAGGGAACAGCCCCAGCATTTT. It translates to CASSPRLDREQPQHF.

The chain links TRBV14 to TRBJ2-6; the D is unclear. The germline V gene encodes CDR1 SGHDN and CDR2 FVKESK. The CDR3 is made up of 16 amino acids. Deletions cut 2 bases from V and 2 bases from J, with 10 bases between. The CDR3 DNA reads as TGTGCCAGCAGCCAAAACAGATGGGCTGGGGCCAACGTCCTGACTTTC. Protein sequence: CASSQNRWAGANVLTF.

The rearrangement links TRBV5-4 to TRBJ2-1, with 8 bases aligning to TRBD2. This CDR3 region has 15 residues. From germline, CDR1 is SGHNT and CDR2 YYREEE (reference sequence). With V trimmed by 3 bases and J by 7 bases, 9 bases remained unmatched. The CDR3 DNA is TGTGCCAGCAGCTCCGGGACTAGGGGATCGAATGAGCAGTTCTTC. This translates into CASSSGTRGSNEQFF.

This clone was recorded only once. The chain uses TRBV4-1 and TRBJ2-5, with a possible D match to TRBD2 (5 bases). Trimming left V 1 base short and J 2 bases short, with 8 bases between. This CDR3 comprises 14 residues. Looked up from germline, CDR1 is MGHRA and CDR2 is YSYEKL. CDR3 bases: TGCGCCAGCAGCCAAGGGCGCGGGCAAGAGACCCAGTACTTC. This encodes CASSQGRGQETQYF.

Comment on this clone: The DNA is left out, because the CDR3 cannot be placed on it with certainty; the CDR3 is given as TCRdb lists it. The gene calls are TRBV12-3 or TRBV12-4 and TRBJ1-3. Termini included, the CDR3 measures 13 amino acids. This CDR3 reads CASSFGGGSNGHF.

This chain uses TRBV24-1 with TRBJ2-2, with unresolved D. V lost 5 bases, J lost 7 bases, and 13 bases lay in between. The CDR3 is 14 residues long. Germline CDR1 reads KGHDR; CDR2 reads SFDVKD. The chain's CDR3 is CATSAPSTGGELFF. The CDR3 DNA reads TGTGCCACCAGTGCTCCCTCGACTGGCGGGGAGCTGTTTTTT.

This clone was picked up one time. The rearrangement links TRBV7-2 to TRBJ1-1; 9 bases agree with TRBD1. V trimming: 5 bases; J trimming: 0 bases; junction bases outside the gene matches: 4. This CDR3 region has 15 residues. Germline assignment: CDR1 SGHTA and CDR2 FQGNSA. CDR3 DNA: TGTGCCAGCAGCCTCACAGGGGGCATGAACACTGAAGCTTTCTTT. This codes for CASSLTGGMNTEAFF.

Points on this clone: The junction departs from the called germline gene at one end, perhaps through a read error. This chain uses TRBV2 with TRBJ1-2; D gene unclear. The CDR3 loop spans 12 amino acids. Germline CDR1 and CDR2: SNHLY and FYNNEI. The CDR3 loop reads CASSESLQRLRF. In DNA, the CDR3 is TGTGCCAGCAGCGAGTCCCTCCAGAGACTTAGGTTC. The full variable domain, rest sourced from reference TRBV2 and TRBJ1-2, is EPEVTQTPSHQVTQMGQEVILRCVPISNHLYFYWYRQILGQKVEFLVSFYNNEISEKSEIFDDQFSVERPDGSNFTLKIRSTKLEDSAMYFCASSESLQRLRFGSGTRLTVV.

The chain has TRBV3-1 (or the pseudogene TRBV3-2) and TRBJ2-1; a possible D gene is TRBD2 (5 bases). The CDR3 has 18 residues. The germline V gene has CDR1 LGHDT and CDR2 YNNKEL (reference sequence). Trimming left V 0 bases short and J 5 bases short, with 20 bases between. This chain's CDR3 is CASSQEGSDYLANNEQFF. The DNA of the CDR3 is TGTGCCAGCAGCCAAGAAGGCTCCGACTACTTAGCTAACAATGAGCAGTTCTTC.